A single sample is the source of the 15 T cell receptor beta chains below, sequenced in a study of T cells in Graves' hyperthyroidism and ophthalmopathy (dated by TCRdb to the late 2010s). The protocol used for the library was multiplex PCR. The listed sequencing device is Illumina HiSeq 2000. TCR beta CDR3 regions were amplified from RNA transcripts. A first-round RT-PCR of the TCR CDR3 used the HTBI primer set with the Qiagen OneStep RT-PCR kit. TCRdb reprocessing: public reads trimmed at Q25 with fastp, clones called with MiXCR, in-frame beta chains kept. Rows are unified per CDR3 protein, each entry keeping the most common DNA and genes. In all, the sample holds approximately 330,000 distinct CDR3 sequences, and around a sixth of those were seen once. The top ten clonotypes cover about 53% of the sample. What was sequenced was blood. These receptors all stem from a woman between 45 and 65 years old with Graves' hyperthyroidism.

This clonotype was observed many times. The chain links TRBV30 to TRBJ1-2, with a possible D match to TRBD1 (5 bases). Trimming shortened V by 1 base and J by 7 bases, and 16 bases separated the two germline ends. This CDR3 is 14 amino acids long. Germline values: CDR1 GTSNPN, CDR2 SVGIG (reference sequence). CDR3 loop: CAWSGQGPLSGYTF. In DNA, the CDR3 is TGTGCCTGGAGTGGGCAGGGCCCCTTGAGTGGCTACACCTTC.

This clonotype was recorded a few times. V is TRBV29-1 and J is TRBJ2-1; 8 bases align to TRBD1. This CDR3 region has 13 residues. The germline CDR1 and CDR2 sequences are SQVTM and ANQGSEA. Trimming at V came to 6 bases and at J to 5 bases, leaving 6 bases not matched to a gene. In DNA, the CDR3 is TGCAGCGTCCCTCGACAGGGGAACAATGAGCAGTTCTTC. Translating it yields CSVPRQGNNEQFF.

As DNA, the CDR3 is TGCAGTGTGGACAGGGGGCACACTGAAGCTTTCTTT. It encodes CSVDRGHTEAFF. The chain joins TRBV20-1 to TRBJ1-1, with TRBD1 matching 11 bases. This CDR3 is built from 12 residues. Germline V lookup: CDR1 DFQATT, CDR2 SNEGSKA (reference sequence). The V segment lost 7 bases and the J segment 3 bases; nucleotides outside the gene matches: 1.

This clonotype has a handful of counts. The chain joins TRBV16 to TRBJ1-2, with TRBD1 as a possible D gene (5 bases). V was pared by 4 bases and J by 2 bases, with 14 bases between. The CDR3 totals 15 residues. The germline CDR1 and CDR2 sequences are KGHSY and FQNENV. The CDR3 bases are TGTGCCAGCAGCCCCAGAGAAGGGGAAAACTATGGCTACACCTTC. As protein: CASSPREGENYGYTF.

The chain couples TRBV6-1 to TRBJ2-2; 7 bases map to TRBD2. In germline, CDR1 is MNHNS, CDR2 SASEGT. This CDR3 comprises 15 residues. Trimming at V came to 1 base and at J to 5 bases, leaving 4 bases not matched to a gene. The CDR3 loop reads CASSEGGSGTGELFF. The CDR3 coding sequence is TGTGCCAGCAGTGAAGGCGGGAGTGGGACCGGGGAGCTGTTTTTT.

This clonotype was counted only a few times. V is TRBV19 and J is TRBJ2-3; D gene ambiguous. There are 15 residues in the CDR3. Trimming left V 6 bases short and J 1 base short, with 14 bases between. Germline assignment: CDR1 LNHDA and CDR2 SQIVND (reference sequence). Here the CDR3 DNA reads TGTGCCAGTAGCCGAGGAAACAAGGGCACAGATACGCAGTATTTT. The encoded protein is CASSRGNKGTDTQYF.

This rearrangement joins TRBV6-1 to TRBJ1-4, with 7 bases identical to TRBD1. The CDR3 loop spans 14 amino acids. Trimming at V came to 6 bases and at J to 6 bases, leaving 7 bases not matched to a gene. Germline CDR1 reads MNHNS; CDR2 reads SASEGT. The CDR3, as DNA: TGTGCCAGCAGCAACAGGGGCGGGGATGAAAAACTGTTTTTT. This codes for CASSNRGGDEKLFF.

This clonotype was counted ten times or more. This chain links TRBV5-1 with TRBJ1-5, with D possibly being TRBD1 (5 bases). The CDR3 length is 15 residues. Trimming shortened V by 1 base and J by 7 bases, and 15 bases separated the two germline ends. Germline CDR1 reads SGHRS; CDR2 reads YFSETQ. In nucleotides, the CDR3 is TGCGCCAGCAGCTTGCCAGGGTCAGAAAAACAGCCCCAGCATTTT. This codes for CASSLPGSEKQPQHF.

The sample holds a few counts of this clonotype. V is TRBV7-9 and J is TRBJ2-5; D perhaps matches TRBD2 (6 bases). V dropped 4 bases and J dropped 4 bases, with 25 bases sitting between them. The V gene's germline CDR1 is SEHNR and CDR2 FQNEAQ (reference sequence). The CDR3 spans 18 residues. CDR3 sequence reads: CASSSYGHGRKVGETQYF. DNA for the CDR3: TGTGCCAGCAGCTCCTATGGTCACGGGAGAAAGGTTGGAGAGACCCAGTACTTC. Together with reference TRBV7-9 and TRBJ2-5, the CDR3 gives the full variable domain: DTGVSQNPRHKITKRGQNVTFRCDPISEHNRLYWYRQTLGQGPEFLTYFQNEAQLEKSRLLSDRFSAERPKGSFSTLEIQRTEQGDSAMYLCASSSYGHGRKVGETQYFGPGTRLLVL.

This clonotype was recorded at least ten times. The chain uses TRBV30 and TRBJ2-2; 9 bases map to TRBD1. Germline V CDR1 and CDR2: GTSNPN, SVGIG (reference sequence). This CDR3 region has 14 residues. The junction had 5 bases not matched to a gene; V was cut back by 4 bases and J by 5 bases. The CDR3 DNA is TGTGCCTGGAAACAGGGGGCGTGGACCGGGGAGCTGTTTTTT. This codes for CAWKQGAWTGELFF.

The table lists this clonotype with a few counts. The CDR3 sequence: CASSLVTGGETQYF. The CDR3 nucleotides read TGTGCCAGCAGCTTAGTGACAGGGGGGGAGACCCAGTACTTC. This sequence joins TRBV7-2 and TRBJ2-5; TRBD1 agrees at 9 bases. This CDR3 comprises 14 residues. Trimming took 1 base from V and 5 from J; bases not matched to a gene: 2. Per germline, CDR1 SGHTA and CDR2 FQGNSA.

This chain connects TRBV5-1 to TRBJ2-2; no clear D. Germline CDR1 is SGHRS and CDR2 is YFSETQ. The V and J ends lost 0 bases and 4 bases respectively, with 7 bases between them. The CDR3 is made up of 14 amino acids. CDR3 bases: TGCGCCAGCAGCTTGGGTCAGGTCACCGGGGAGCTGTTTTTT. This gives the protein CASSLGQVTGELFF.

This chain uses TRBV12-3 or TRBV12-4 with TRBJ2-3; D uncertain. The CDR3 runs to 14 residues. The germline V and J ends were trimmed by 1 base and 4 bases, with 9 bases remaining between them. The chain's CDR3 is CASSLGHESDTQYF. The CDR3 nucleotides read TGTGCCAGCAGTTTAGGGCACGAGTCAGATACGCAGTATTTT.

This clonotype has only a few counts. The V call is TRBV5-5, the J call TRBJ2-7; D not certain. The CDR3 consists of 12 residues. The V end lost 4 bases, the J end lost 2 bases, and 7 bases lay between the germline ends. From germline, CDR1 is SGHKS and CDR2 YYEKEE (reference sequence). This CDR3 is CASSLVTYEQYF. For the CDR3, the DNA is TGTGCCAGCAGCCTGGTTACCTACGAGCAGTACTTC.

This clonotype was seen a handful of times. The chain employs TRBV25-1 and TRBJ1-4; D perhaps matches TRBD1 (6 bases). The CDR3 is made up of 18 amino acids. Per germline, CDR1 MGHDK and CDR2 SYGVNS. V lost 8 bases to trimming and J lost 2 bases, with 24 bases between them. The CDR3 loop is CASSQTSIRGATNEKLFF. In nucleotides, the CDR3 is TGTGCCAGCTCCCAAACCAGTATCCGGGGGGCCACTAATGAAAAACTGTTTTTT.